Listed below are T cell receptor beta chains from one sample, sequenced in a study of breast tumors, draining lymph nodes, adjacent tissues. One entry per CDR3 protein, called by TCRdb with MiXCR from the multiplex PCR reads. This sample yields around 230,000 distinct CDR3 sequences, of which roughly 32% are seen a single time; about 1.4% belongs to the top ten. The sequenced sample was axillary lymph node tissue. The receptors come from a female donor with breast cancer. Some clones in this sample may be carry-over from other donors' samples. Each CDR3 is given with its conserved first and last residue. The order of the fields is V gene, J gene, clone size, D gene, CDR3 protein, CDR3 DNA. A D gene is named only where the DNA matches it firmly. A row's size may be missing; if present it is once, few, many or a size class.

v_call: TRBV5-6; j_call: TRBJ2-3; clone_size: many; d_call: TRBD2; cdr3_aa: CASRPLAGSITDTQYF; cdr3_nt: TGTGCCAGCAGGCCTCTAGCGGGAAGCATCACAGATACGCAGTATTTT
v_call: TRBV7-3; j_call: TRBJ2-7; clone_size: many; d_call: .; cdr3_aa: CASSPVGGIYEQYF; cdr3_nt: TGTGCCAGCAGCCCCGTGGGGGGAATTTACGAGCAGTACTTC
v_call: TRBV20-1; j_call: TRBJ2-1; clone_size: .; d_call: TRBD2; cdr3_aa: CSARDGASGTFGVTNEQFF; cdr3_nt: TGCAGTGCTAGAGATGGGGCTAGCGGGACATTCGGGGTGACTAATGAGCAGTTCTTC
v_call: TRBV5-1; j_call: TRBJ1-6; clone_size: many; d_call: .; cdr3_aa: CASSLAGSPNSPLHF; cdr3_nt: TGCGCCAGCAGCTTGGCAGGGTCGCCTAATTCACCCCTCCACTTT
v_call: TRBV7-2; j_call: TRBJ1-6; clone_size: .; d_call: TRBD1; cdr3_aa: CASRSIGQGMDSNSPLHF; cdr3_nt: TGTGCCAGCAGATCTATAGGACAGGGGATGGACTCCAATTCACCCCTCCACTTT
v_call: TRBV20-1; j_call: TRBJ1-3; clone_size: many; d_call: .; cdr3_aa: CSARKGGGRDSGNTIYF; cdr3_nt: TGCAGTGCTAGAAAGGGGGGGGGCCGAGACTCTGGAAACACCATATATTTT
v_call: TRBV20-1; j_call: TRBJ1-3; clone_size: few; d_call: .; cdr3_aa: CSARGTGSGNTIYF; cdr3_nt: TGCAGTGCTAGAGGGACCGGCTCTGGAAACACCATATATTTT
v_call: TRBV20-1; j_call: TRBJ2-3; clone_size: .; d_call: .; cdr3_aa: CSAGSPGPAYNEQYF; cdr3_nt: TGCAGTGCTGGGAGCCCGGGACCAGCATACAATGAGCAGTATTTT
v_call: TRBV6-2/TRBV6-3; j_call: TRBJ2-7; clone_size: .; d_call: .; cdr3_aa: CASSYPPGVRGEQYF; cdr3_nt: TGTGCCAGCAGTTACCCTCCAGGGGTAAGGGGCGAGCAGTACTTC
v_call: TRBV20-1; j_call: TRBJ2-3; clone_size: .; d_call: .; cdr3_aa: CSAPPGGATDTQYF; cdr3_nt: TGCAGTGCCCCTCCCGGCGGGGCCACAGATACGCAGTATTTT
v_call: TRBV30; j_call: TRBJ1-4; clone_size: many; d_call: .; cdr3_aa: CAWRGAGSEKLFF; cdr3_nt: TGTGCCTGGAGAGGGGCAGGGAGTGAAAAACTGTTTTTT
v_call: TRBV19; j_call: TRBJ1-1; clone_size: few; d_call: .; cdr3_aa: CASISGTMNTEAFF; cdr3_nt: TGTGCCAGTATCTCCGGGACAATGAACACTGAAGCTTTCTTT